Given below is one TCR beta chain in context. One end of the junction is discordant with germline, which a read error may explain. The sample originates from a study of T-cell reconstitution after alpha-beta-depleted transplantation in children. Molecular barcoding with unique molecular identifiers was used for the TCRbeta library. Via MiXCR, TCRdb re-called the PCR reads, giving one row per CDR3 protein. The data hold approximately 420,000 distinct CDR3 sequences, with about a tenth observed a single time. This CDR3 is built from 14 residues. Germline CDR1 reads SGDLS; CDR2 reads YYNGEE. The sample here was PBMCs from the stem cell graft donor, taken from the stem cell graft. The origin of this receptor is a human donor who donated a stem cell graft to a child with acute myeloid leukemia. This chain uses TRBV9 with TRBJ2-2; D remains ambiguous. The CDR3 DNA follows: TGTGCCAACAGCGCTGGATCGAACACCGGGGAGCTGTTTTTT. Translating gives CANSAGSNTGELFF.